The present entry profiles one T cell receptor beta chain with its context. The data belong to a study of shared clonotypes between healthy human individuals. Ten immunoSEQ deep assay plates were used to sequence unsorted PBMC DNA. Here immunoSEQ multiplex PCR was the method, and the copy in TCRdb shows in-frame clones only, minus some. The table has fewer than 550,000 clones, roughly 85% seen once. The CDR3 consists of 15 residues. V lost 2 bases and J lost 0, with 9 bases in between. CDR1 and CDR2 (germline): SGHRS, YFSETQ. The chain has TRBV5-1 and TRBJ2-1, with D perhaps TRBD2 (6 bases). Material: PBMCs. This TCR derives from a woman aged 40-49 years in good health. Some clones in this sample may be carry-over from other donors' samples. The CDR3 DNA reads TGCGCCAGCAGCTTACTGGGACTCTCCTACAATGAGCAGTTCTTC. Translating it yields CASSLLGLSYNEQFF.